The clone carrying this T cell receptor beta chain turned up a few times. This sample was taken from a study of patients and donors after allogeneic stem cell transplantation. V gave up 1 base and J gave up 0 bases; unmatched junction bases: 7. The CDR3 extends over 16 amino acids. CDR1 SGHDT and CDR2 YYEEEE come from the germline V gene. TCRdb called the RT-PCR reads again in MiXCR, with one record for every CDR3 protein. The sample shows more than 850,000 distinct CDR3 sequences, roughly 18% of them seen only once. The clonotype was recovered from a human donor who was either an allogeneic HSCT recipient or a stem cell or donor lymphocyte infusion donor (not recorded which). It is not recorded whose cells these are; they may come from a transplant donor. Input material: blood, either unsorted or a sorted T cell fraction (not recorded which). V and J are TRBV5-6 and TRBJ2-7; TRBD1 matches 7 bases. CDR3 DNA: TGTGCCAGCAGCTTGAGGGGGCTAGCTACCTCCTACGAGCAGTACTTC. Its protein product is CASSLRGLATSYEQYF.